Below, 23 T cell receptor beta chains from the same sample are listed, as sequenced in a study of T cell responses to AZD1222 COVID-19 vaccine. Using immunoSEQ multiplex PCR, the repertoire was profiled, and TCRdb retains in-frame clones only, with some absent. The top ten hold about 15% of the sample, which has over 50,000 clones, approximately 88% seen once. Sample: peripheral blood, taken on day 0 of AZD1222 vaccination. The receptors shown here come from an adult in good health.

This CDR3 reads CAWKDGGRLDEQYF. As DNA, the CDR3 is TGTGCCTGGAAAGACGGCGGGAGGTTGGACGAGCAGTACTTC. The rearrangement uses TRBV30 and TRBJ2-7, with 8 bases aligning to TRBD2. V was pared by 4 bases and J by 5 bases, with 10 bases of the junction left unmatched. This CDR3 comprises 14 residues. The germline V gene encodes CDR1 GTSNPN and CDR2 SVGIG (reference sequence). Together with reference TRBV30 and TRBJ2-7, the CDR3 gives the full variable domain: SQTIHQWPATLVQPVGSPLSLECTVEGTSNPNLYWYRQAAGRGLQLLFYSVGIGQISSEVPQNLSASRPQDRQFILSSKKLLLSDSGFYLCAWKDGGRLDEQYFGPGTRLTVT.

CDR3 nucleotide sequence: TGTGCCAGCAGCCCGGGAGGACTAGCGTACAATGAGCAGTTCTTC. Protein sequence: CASSPGGLAYNEQFF. The chain joins TRBV11-3 to TRBJ2-1; 9 bases agree with TRBD2. Trimming removed 5 bases from V and 4 bases from J; junction bases left unmatched: 6. Per the germline V gene, CDR1 is SGHNT and CDR2 is YENEEA. This CDR3 spans 15 amino acids.

This clone appeared a single time. J is TRBJ2-2 and V is TRBV5-4, with 9 bases fitting TRBD2. CDR1 and CDR2 from the germline V gene are SGHNT and YYREEE (reference sequence). The CDR3 extends over 17 amino acids. Germline trimming cut 1 base from V and 8 bases from J; bases unmatched to any gene: 12. The CDR3 sequence is CASSLWGLAGLAGELFF. Here the CDR3 DNA reads TGTGCCAGCAGCTTGTGGGGACTAGCAGGCTTAGCGGGGGAGCTGTTTTTT. Variable domain in full (rest from reference TRBV5-4 and TRBJ2-2): ETGVTQSPTHLIKTRGQQVTLRCSSQSGHNTVSWYQQALGQGPQFIFQYYREEENGRGNFPPRFSGLQFPNYSSELNVNALELDDSALYLCASSLWGLAGLAGELFFGEGSRLTVL.

The chain is built from TRBV30 and TRBJ2-1; D ambiguous. Per germline, CDR1 GTSNPN and CDR2 SVGIG (reference sequence). The length of the CDR3 is 10 residues. The V end lost 1 base, the J end lost 9 bases, and 4 bases lay between the germline ends. For the CDR3, the DNA is TGTGCCTGGAGTGGACGTGAGCAGTTCTTC. The encoded protein is CAWSGREQFF.

In this sample, this clone turned up once. The chain recombines TRBV24-1 with TRBJ1-3; D not certain. Trimming cost V 5 bases and J 0 bases, with 10 bases left between them. The germline CDR1 and CDR2 sequences are KGHDR and SFDVKD. CDR3 size: 15 residues. The CDR3 region is CATSAPGSSGNTIYF. The CDR3 DNA reads TGTGCCACCAGTGCTCCGGGGAGCTCTGGAAACACCATATATTTT.

This sequence joins TRBV11-3 and TRBJ2-5; D is ambiguous. CDR3 length equals 13 residues. Germline assignment: CDR1 SGHNT and CDR2 YENEEA. The V and J ends lost 4 bases and 2 bases respectively, with 8 bases between them. CDR3: CASSYSEQETQYF. The CDR3 DNA is TGTGCCAGCAGCTATAGTGAACAAGAGACCCAGTACTTC.

The chain uses TRBV7-8 and TRBJ2-7; 9 bases line up with TRBD1. This CDR3 has 15 residues. Trimming removed 5 bases from V and 0 bases from J; junction bases left unmatched: 5. Germline values: CDR1 SGHVS, CDR2 FQNEAQ. For the CDR3, the DNA is TGTGCCAGCAGCAGGGGACAGGGATTCTCCTACGAGCAGTACTTC. Its protein product is CASSRGQGFSYEQYF.

This clone was counted only a few times. The rearrangement uses TRBV29-1 and TRBJ1-1; the D is unclear. V shed 0 bases and J shed 1 base, with 24 bases lying between them. Per germline, CDR1 SQVTM and CDR2 ANQGSEA. The length of the CDR3 is 19 residues. CDR3 protein: CSVEDFVEGRNLGNTEAFF. The CDR3, as DNA: TGCAGCGTTGAAGATTTTGTGGAAGGGAGAAATCTGGGGAACACTGAAGCTTTCTTT.

The V and J genes are TRBV27 and TRBJ1-5; D is perhaps TRBD1 (6 bases). The CDR3 runs to 15 residues. From germline, CDR1 is MNHEY and CDR2 SMNVEV (reference sequence). The V end lost 1 base, the J end lost 5 bases, and 12 bases lay between the germline ends. The CDR3 reads CASSLFGGRHQPQHF. The CDR3 DNA is TGTGCCAGCAGTTTATTTGGGGGGCGTCATCAGCCCCAGCATTTT.

The chain links TRBV10-1 to TRBJ2-3; possibly TRBD2 for D (5 bases). The germline V gene encodes CDR1 WNHNN and CDR2 SYGVQD (reference sequence). This CDR3 is built from 14 residues. Trimming removed 5 bases from V and 2 bases from J, with 11 bases in between. CDR3 in amino acids: CASSRTRDTDTQYF. In DNA, the CDR3 is TGCGCCAGCAGTAGGACCCGGGACACAGATACGCAGTATTTT.

The chain combines TRBV5-6 with TRBJ2-3; D gene ambiguous. V lost 0 bases to trimming and J lost 0 bases, with 14 bases between them. The CDR3 has 17 amino acids. Germline CDR1 SGHDT, CDR2 YYEEEE. The CDR3 region has the DNA TGTGCCAGCAGCTTGGTGGTTCGGCGACCTAGCACAGATACGCAGTATTTT. Protein product: CASSLVVRRPSTDTQYF.

This sequence joins TRBV5-1 and TRBJ2-2; D may be TRBD1 (6 bases). Germline CDR1 is SGHRS and CDR2 is YFSETQ. There are 15 residues in the CDR3. V was trimmed by 3 bases and J by 0 bases, leaving 9 bases between them. The CDR3 sequence is CASSSGTPNTGELFF. As DNA, the CDR3 is TGCGCCAGCAGCTCCGGGACACCGAACACCGGGGAGCTGTTTTTT. The whole variable domain, filled in from reference TRBV5-1 and TRBJ2-2, reads KAGVTQTPRYLIKTRGQQVTLSCSPISGHRSVSWYQQTPGQGLQFLFEYFSETQRNKGNFPGRFSGRQFSNSRSEMNVSTLELGDSALYLCASSSGTPNTGELFFGEGSRLTVL.

This chain joins TRBV29-1 and TRBJ1-1, with D hard to call. Germline assignment: CDR1 SQVTM and CDR2 ANQGSEA. The CDR3 length is 11 residues. Trimming stripped 1 base from V and 4 bases from J, with 4 bases between. The CDR3 spells CSVEVGTEAFF. CDR3 coding DNA: TGCAGCGTTGAAGTAGGCACTGAAGCTTTCTTT.

The genes are TRBV5-1 and TRBJ2-3, with 11 positions matching TRBD2. Per the germline V gene, CDR1 is SGHRS and CDR2 is YFSETQ. CDR3 size: 16 residues. J was trimmed by 5 bases and V by 3 bases; bases with no gene match: 8. In DNA, the CDR3 is TGCGCCAGCAGCTCCGAAGGACTAGCGGGCCTAGATACGCAGTATTTT. Amino acid sequence: CASSSEGLAGLDTQYF.

The V call is TRBV9, the J call TRBJ2-3; TRBD2 matches at 7 bases. Per germline, CDR1 SGDLS and CDR2 YYNGEE. V dropped 0 bases and J dropped 3; count of bases not matched to a gene: 4. This CDR3 has 15 amino acids. CDR3: CASSVGAGVTDTQYF. The CDR3, as DNA: TGTGCCAGCAGCGTAGGGGCGGGAGTAACAGATACGCAGTATTTT.

This clone turned up a few times. The chain employs TRBV2 and TRBJ1-3; 7 bases agree with TRBD1. The CDR3 extends over 14 amino acids. Per germline, CDR1 SNHLY and CDR2 FYNNEI. Trimming removed 6 bases from V and 3 bases from J; junction bases left unmatched: 5. The CDR3 DNA sequence: TGTGCCAGCAGAAAACAGGGGCTTGGAAACACCATATATTTT. Translated, it gives CASRKQGLGNTIYF.

The V call is TRBV11-3, the J call TRBJ2-5; 12 nucleotides line up with TRBD1. Germline trimming cut 4 bases from V and 5 bases from J; bases unmatched to any gene: 8. From germline, CDR1 is SGHNT and CDR2 YENEEA. CDR3 length: 16 amino acids. This CDR3 reads CASSSGQGAFGETQYF. Written as DNA, the CDR3 is TGTGCCAGCAGCTCGGGACAGGGGGCTTTCGGGGAGACCCAGTACTTC.

This sequence joins TRBV4-2 and TRBJ2-5; 11 bases line up with TRBD2. This CDR3 has 16 residues. Trimming at V came to 5 bases and at J to 1 base, leaving 6 bases not matched to a gene. Germline loops: CDR1 LGHNA, CDR2 YNFKEQ. The CDR3: CASSTLAGDFQETQYF. The CDR3 coding sequence is TGTGCCAGCAGCACACTAGCGGGGGACTTCCAAGAGACCCAGTACTTC.

The chain couples TRBV6-5 to TRBJ2-3; weak D call: TRBD2 (5 bases). Germline loops: CDR1 MNHEY, CDR2 SVGAGI. V was cut by 7 bases and J by 3 bases, with 14 bases left in between. There are 14 residues in the CDR3. The CDR3 coding sequence is TGTGCCAGCACCCTAGCCGGAGAGACAGATACGCAGTATTTT. This gives the protein CASTLAGETDTQYF.

The chain has TRBV19 and TRBJ2-3; possible D gene TRBD2, 6 bases. Trimming removed 2 bases at V and 5 bases at J, with 17 bases between. Germline V CDR1 and CDR2: LNHDA, SQIVND (reference sequence). CDR3 length equals 16 residues. CDR3 residues: CASSILGFAGKDTQYF. CDR3 bases: TGTGCCAGTAGTATATTGGGCTTCGCGGGGAAAGATACGCAGTATTTT. The full variable domain, completed using reference TRBV19 and TRBJ2-3, is DGGITQSPKYLFRKEGQNVTLSCEQNLNHDAMYWYRQDPGQGLRLIYYSQIVNDFQKGDIAEGYSVSREKKESFPLTVTSAQKNPTAFYLCASSILGFAGKDTQYFGPGTRLTVL.

The genes are TRBV30 and TRBJ2-7; D is possibly TRBD1 (6 bases). From germline, CDR1 is GTSNPN and CDR2 SVGIG (reference sequence). The CDR3 is 15 residues long. Trimming removed 0 bases at V and 3 bases at J, with 15 bases between. The CDR3 DNA sequence: TGTGCCTGGAGTGTCGATCGGACAGCTAGCTACGAGCAGTACTTC. Its protein product is CAWSVDRTASYEQYF.

This chain links TRBV24-1 with TRBJ2-1; a possible D gene is TRBD2 (5 bases). The CDR3 spans 13 residues. Trimming cost V 5 bases and J 7 bases, with 11 bases left between them. CDR1 is KGHDR, CDR2 SFDVKD, per germline. As DNA, the CDR3 is TGTGCCACCAGTGCCCCGGACTGGAATGAGCAGTTCTTC. This gives the protein CATSAPDWNEQFF.

The chain has TRBV2 and TRBJ1-1, with 9 bases fitting TRBD1. After removal of 5 bases from V and 5 bases from J, the junction contained 6 bases not matched to a gene. Germline values: CDR1 SNHLY, CDR2 FYNNEI. This CDR3 comprises 14 residues. This CDR3 reads CASSPTGGRTEAFF. The CDR3 nucleotides read TGTGCCAGCAGTCCTACAGGGGGCAGGACTGAAGCTTTCTTT.